Below, 20 T cell receptor beta chains from the same sample are listed, as sequenced in a study of OX40 agonist ivuxolimab in advanced cancers. Assay used: immunoSEQ multiplex PCR; TCRdb lists only in-frame clones, some missing. The table includes some 70,000 clones, 80% to 90% detected once. This material consisted of CD4+ or CD8+ T cells sorted from blood, taken in a trial of the OX40 agonist ivuxolimab. All receptors come from an adult with an advanced solid tumor such as melanoma, head and neck, liver or kidney cancer.

V and J are TRBV5-4 and TRBJ2-5, with D unresolved. The ends were cut back, 4 bases at V and 5 bases at J, with 15 bases in the middle. Germline lookup yields CDR1 SGHNT and CDR2 YYREEE (reference sequence). The CDR3 loop spans 14 amino acids. This CDR3 reads CASSAEPFVETQYF. The CDR3 DNA reads TGTGCCAGCAGCGCTGAGCCCTTCGTGGAGACCCAGTACTTC.

The genes are TRBV5-4 and TRBJ1-3, with D hard to call. Germline lookup yields CDR1 SGHNT and CDR2 YYREEE (reference sequence). The CDR3 is made up of 14 amino acids. The V gene lost 2 bases and the J gene lost 2 bases, with 8 bases spanning the gap. CDR3 in amino acids: CASSFRGAGNTIYF. The CDR3 nucleotides read TGTGCCAGCAGCTTCCGGGGTGCTGGAAACACCATATATTTT.

This clone was recorded once. The chain is built from TRBV5-4 and TRBJ2-1, with 7 bases fitting TRBD2. Losses at the gene ends were 4 bases for V and 1 base for J; bases not matched to a gene: 11. The V gene's germline CDR1 is SGHNT and CDR2 YYREEE (reference sequence). This CDR3 is 17 amino acids long. The CDR3 region is CASSLKESSGSYNEQFF. The DNA for the CDR3 is TGTGCCAGCAGCCTGAAGGAATCTAGCGGATCCTACAATGAGCAGTTCTTC.

J is TRBJ2-3 and V is TRBV5-1, with D perhaps assigned TRBD1 or TRBD2 (6 bases each). The germline V gene has CDR1 SGHRS and CDR2 YFSETQ. With 3 bases removed from V and 2 bases from J, the gap between germline ends came to 13 bases. This CDR3 region has 15 residues. CDR3 residues: CASSWAGGNTDTQYF. DNA for the CDR3: TGCGCCAGCAGCTGGGCCGGGGGCAACACAGATACGCAGTATTTT.

The V and J genes are TRBV7-2 and TRBJ2-3; D unresolved. Germline loops: CDR1 SGHTA, CDR2 FQGNSA. The V and J ends lost 5 bases and 6 bases respectively, with 12 bases between them. This CDR3 is built from 13 residues. The CDR3 DNA reads TGTGCCAGCAGCCGTCTAGGCAAGGATACGCAGTATTTT. Residues: CASSRLGKDTQYF.

V and J are TRBV18 and TRBJ2-2; no definite D call. The germline gives CDR1 KGHSH, CDR2 LQKENI. V lost 3 bases, J lost 2 bases, and 7 bases lay in between. CDR3 length equals 14 residues. The CDR3 here is CASSPSGNTGELFF. DNA of the CDR3: TGTGCCAGCTCACCGTCAGGCAACACCGGGGAGCTGTTTTTT.

The V call is TRBV11-2, the J call TRBJ2-7, with D perhaps being TRBD1 or TRBD2 (6 bases each). V shed 5 bases and J shed 0 bases, with 14 bases lying between them. Germline CDR1 is SGHAT and CDR2 is FQNNGV. The CDR3 totals 15 residues. CDR3 nucleotide sequence: TGTGCCAGCAGCCGAGGGGGGACGAGCTCCTACGAGCAGTACTTC. It is translated as CASSRGGTSSYEQYF.

CDR3 region: CASSLSGQGVRETQYF. CDR3 sequence (DNA): TGTGCCAGCAGCTTAAGTGGACAGGGAGTACGGGAGACCCAGTACTTC. The chain combines TRBV7-3 with TRBJ2-5, with 8 nucleotides matching TRBD1. J was trimmed by 5 bases and V by 1 base; bases with no gene match: 9. The CDR3 has 16 residues. Germline CDR1 is SGHTA and CDR2 is FQGTGA.

The rearrangement joins TRBV4-3 to TRBJ2-3, with TRBD2 matching 9 bases. CDR3 length equals 17 residues. The ends lost 0 bases at V and 0 bases at J; junction bases unmatched: 4. Germline V gene lookup returns CDR1 LGHNA and CDR2 YSLEER. The CDR3 protein is CASSQDFLAGSTDTQYF. CDR3 in DNA: TGCGCCAGCAGCCAAGATTTCCTAGCGGGGAGCACAGATACGCAGTATTTT.

J is TRBJ1-2 and V is TRBV11-2; maybe TRBD1 (6 bases). This CDR3 comprises 14 residues. V dropped 5 bases and J dropped 8 bases, with 18 bases sitting between them. Germline lookup yields CDR1 SGHAT and CDR2 FQNNGV. CDR3: CASSEPGHRGGYTF. CDR3 nucleotides: TGTGCCAGCAGCGAGCCGGGACATCGTGGGGGCTACACCTTC.

The V and J genes are TRBV7-2 and TRBJ2-3; TRBD2 matches at 11 bases. The CDR3 is 16 amino acids. With 4 bases clipped from V and 7 bases from J, the junction kept 10 bases outside the gene matches. Germline CDR1 is SGHTA and CDR2 is FQGNSA. The CDR3 region has the DNA TGTGCCAGCAGCTCTTCGACTAGCGGGGCCATTTATACGCAGTATTTT. Amino acids: CASSSSTSGAIYTQYF.

This clone was counted only a few times. J is TRBJ2-3 and V is TRBV19; D not certain. V was pared by 4 bases and J by 7 bases, with 12 bases between. The germline CDR1 and CDR2 sequences are LNHDA and SQIVND (reference sequence). CDR3 size: 13 residues. The CDR3 spells CASSNPPANTQYF. The CDR3 DNA is TGTGCCAGTAGTAACCCCCCCGCAAATACGCAGTATTTT.

V and J are TRBV9 and TRBJ2-5; D ambiguous. The CDR3 totals 11 residues. Germline V gene sequence: CDR1 SGDLS, CDR2 YYNGEE. The V gene lost 2 bases and the J gene lost 3 bases, with 2 bases spanning the gap. The CDR3 here is CASSVKETQYF. The CDR3 DNA reads TGTGCCAGCAGCGTGAAAGAGACCCAGTACTTC.

CDR3 residues: CASSLASGRPTRNEQFF. The CDR3 DNA reads TGTGCCAGCAGCTTGGCCAGCGGGAGGCCTACTCGCAATGAGCAGTTCTTC. This chain links TRBV5-4 with TRBJ2-1, with 9 nucleotides matching TRBD2. Germline-derived CDR1 and CDR2 are SGHNT and YYREEE (reference sequence). The CDR3 spans 17 residues. The V and J ends lost 0 bases and 6 bases, in that order; junction bases with no gene match: 10.

This clone was observed a single time. The chain uses TRBV15 and TRBJ1-2, with D perhaps matching TRBD1 (5 bases). V was shortened by 7 bases and J by 2 bases, with 14 bases between the two germline ends. Looked up from germline, CDR1 is LNHNV and CDR2 is YYDKDF (reference sequence). This CDR3 contains 14 residues. The CDR3 protein is CATTAGRVNYGYTF. CDR3 in DNA: TGTGCCACCACGGCAGGCAGGGTAAACTATGGCTACACCTTC.

CDR3 sequence reads: CAISLRGQEGGYYEQYF. In nucleotides, the CDR3 is TGTGCCATCAGCCTCCGGGGGCAGGAAGGGGGTTACTACGAGCAGTACTTC. The chain recombines TRBV10-3 with TRBJ2-7; D possibly matches TRBD1 or TRBD2 (6 bases each). V was shortened by 6 bases and J by 3 bases, with 24 bases between the two germline ends. The germline V gene has CDR1 ENHRY and CDR2 SYGVKD. The CDR3 contains 17 residues.

The chain joins TRBV6-1 to TRBJ2-5, with 8 bases identical to TRBD1. Looked up from germline, CDR1 is MNHNS and CDR2 is SASEGT. V was pared by 2 bases and J by 2 bases, with 4 bases of the junction left unmatched. This CDR3 is built from 15 residues. The CDR3 sequence: CASSEIGDRQETQYF. The CDR3 region has the DNA TGTGCCAGCAGTGAAATAGGGGACAGGCAAGAGACCCAGTACTTC.

The J gene is TRBJ1-1, the V gene TRBV29-1; D ambiguous. The CDR3 sequence is 12 residues long. Per germline, CDR1 SQVTM and CDR2 ANQGSEA. V gave up 7 bases and J gave up 6 bases, with 15 bases separating them. In DNA form, the CDR3 reads TGCAGCGCCGGGCGGGCTGGATCTGAAGCTTTCTTT. Translation: CSAGRAGSEAFF. Combining the CDR3 with reference TRBV29-1 and TRBJ1-1 gives the whole variable domain SAVISQKPSRDICQRGTSLTIQCQVDSQVTMMFWYRQQPGQSLTLIATANQGSEATYESGFVIDKFPISRPNLTFSTLTVSNMSPEDSSIYLCSAGRAGSEAFFGQGTRLTVV.

V gene TRBV29-1 combines with J gene TRBJ2-7; maybe TRBD2 (5 bases). CDR3 length: 16 amino acids. The ends were cut back, 6 bases at V and 2 bases at J, with 23 bases in the middle. The germline gives CDR1 SQVTM, CDR2 ANQGSEA. CDR3 protein: CSVLRPRPHGAYEQYF. CDR3 nucleotides: TGCAGCGTCCTCCGCCCGCGGCCCCACGGGGCCTACGAGCAGTACTTC.

The chain recombines TRBV7-2 with TRBJ2-1; D unresolved. Germline CDR1 reads SGHTA; CDR2 reads FQGNSA. The germline V and J ends were trimmed by 1 base and 5 bases, with 12 bases remaining between them. This CDR3 is 15 amino acids long. The CDR3 DNA sequence: TGTGCCAGCAGCTTAGACGGCCTTCCGGACAATGAGCAGTTCTTC. Translated: CASSLDGLPDNEQFF.